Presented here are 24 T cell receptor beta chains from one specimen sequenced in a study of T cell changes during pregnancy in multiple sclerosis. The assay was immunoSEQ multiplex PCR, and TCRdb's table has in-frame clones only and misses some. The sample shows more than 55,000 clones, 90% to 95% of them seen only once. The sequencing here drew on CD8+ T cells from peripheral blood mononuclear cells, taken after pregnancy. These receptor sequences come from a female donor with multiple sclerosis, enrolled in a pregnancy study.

CDR3 amino acids: CASSQGQAGPYEQYF. The CDR3 region has the DNA TGTGCCAGCAGTCAAGGACAGGCTGGGCCTTACGAGCAGTACTTC. V usage is TRBV27 and J usage is TRBJ2-7, with 7 bases that match TRBD1. The CDR3 is 15 residues long. CDR1 is MNHEY, CDR2 SMNVEV, per germline (reference sequence). The trim removed 5 bases at V and 4 bases at J, leaving 11 bases unmatched.

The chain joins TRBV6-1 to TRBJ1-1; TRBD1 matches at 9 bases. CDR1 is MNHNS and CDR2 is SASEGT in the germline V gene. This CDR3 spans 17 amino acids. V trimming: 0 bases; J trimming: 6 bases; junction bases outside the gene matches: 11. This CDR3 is CASSEASWTGVGAEAFF. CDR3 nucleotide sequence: TGTGCCAGCAGTGAAGCCTCTTGGACAGGGGTGGGGGCTGAAGCTTTCTTT.

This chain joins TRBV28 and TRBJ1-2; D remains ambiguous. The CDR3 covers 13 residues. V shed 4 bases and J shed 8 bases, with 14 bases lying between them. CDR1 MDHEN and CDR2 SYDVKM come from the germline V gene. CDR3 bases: TGTGCCAGCAGTTCTTACTCAGGTCGGGGCTACACCTTC. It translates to CASSSYSGRGYTF.

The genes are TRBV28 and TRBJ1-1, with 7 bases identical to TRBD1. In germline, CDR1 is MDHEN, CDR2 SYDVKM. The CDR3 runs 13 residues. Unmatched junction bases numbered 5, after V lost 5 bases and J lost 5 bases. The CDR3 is CASSTRTGTEAFF. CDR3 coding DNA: TGTGCCAGCAGTACTAGGACAGGTACTGAAGCTTTCTTT.

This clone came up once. The CDR3: CAGGGLSNEQFF. The CDR3 DNA reads TGTGCCGGAGGGGGCCTCAGCAATGAGCAGTTCTTC. The genes are TRBV30 and TRBJ2-1; possibly TRBD1 for D (7 bases). The germline V and J ends were trimmed by 8 bases and 6 bases, with 14 bases remaining between them. This CDR3 has 12 residues. The germline CDR1 and CDR2 sequences are GTSNPN and SVGIG (reference sequence).

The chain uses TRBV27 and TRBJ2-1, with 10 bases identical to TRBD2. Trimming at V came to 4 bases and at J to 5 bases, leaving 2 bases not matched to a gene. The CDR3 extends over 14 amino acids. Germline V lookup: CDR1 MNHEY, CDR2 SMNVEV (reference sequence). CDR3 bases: TGTGCCAGCAGTTGGCTAGCGGGAGACAATGAGCAGTTCTTC. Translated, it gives CASSWLAGDNEQFF.

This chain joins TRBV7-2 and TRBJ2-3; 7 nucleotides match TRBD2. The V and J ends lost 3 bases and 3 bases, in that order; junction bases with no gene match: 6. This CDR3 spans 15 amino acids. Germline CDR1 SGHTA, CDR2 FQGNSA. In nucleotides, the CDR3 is TGTGCCAGCAGCTTTGTCGGGAGGACGACAGATACGCAGTATTTT. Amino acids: CASSFVGRTTDTQYF.

The CDR3 DNA sequence: TGTGCCAGCAGCTTACCAGGGCCCAATGGCCACGAGCAGTACTTC. Translation gives CASSLPGPNGHEQYF. V usage is TRBV11-2 and J usage is TRBJ2-7; weak D call: TRBD1 (5 bases). Trimming pared 2 bases from V and 5 bases from J, leaving 16 bases between. Germline lookup yields CDR1 SGHAT and CDR2 FQNNGV. The CDR3 totals 15 residues.

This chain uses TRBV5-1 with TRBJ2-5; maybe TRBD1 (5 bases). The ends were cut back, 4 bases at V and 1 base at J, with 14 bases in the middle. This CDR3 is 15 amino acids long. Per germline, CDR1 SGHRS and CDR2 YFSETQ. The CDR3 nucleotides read TGCGCCAGCAGCCCCTACCTGACAGCCCAAGAGACCCAGTACTTC. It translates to CASSPYLTAQETQYF.

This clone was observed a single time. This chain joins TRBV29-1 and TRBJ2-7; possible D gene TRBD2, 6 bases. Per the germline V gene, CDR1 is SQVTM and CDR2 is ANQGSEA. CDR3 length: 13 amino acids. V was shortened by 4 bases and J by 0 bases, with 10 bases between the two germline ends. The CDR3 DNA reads TGCAGCGTTGTTGGCGGGGACTCCTACGAGCAGTACTTC. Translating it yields CSVVGGDSYEQYF.

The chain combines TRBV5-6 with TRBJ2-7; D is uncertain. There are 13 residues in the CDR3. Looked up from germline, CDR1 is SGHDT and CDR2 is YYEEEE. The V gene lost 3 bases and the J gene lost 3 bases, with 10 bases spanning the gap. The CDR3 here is CASSSTNSYEQYF. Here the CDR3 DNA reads TGTGCCAGCAGCTCAACAAACAGCTACGAGCAGTACTTC.

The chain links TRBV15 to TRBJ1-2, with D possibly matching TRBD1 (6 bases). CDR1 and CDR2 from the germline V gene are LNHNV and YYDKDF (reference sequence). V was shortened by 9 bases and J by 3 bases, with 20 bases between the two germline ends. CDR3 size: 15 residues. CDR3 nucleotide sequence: TGTGCCACGGGGGCCCGAACCGGAATAGACTATGGCTACACCTTC. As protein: CATGARTGIDYGYTF.

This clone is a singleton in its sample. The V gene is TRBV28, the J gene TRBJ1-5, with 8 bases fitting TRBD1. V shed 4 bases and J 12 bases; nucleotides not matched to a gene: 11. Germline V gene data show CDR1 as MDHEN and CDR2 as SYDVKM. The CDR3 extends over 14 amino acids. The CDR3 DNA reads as TGTGCCAGCAGTTCGCGACAGGGGTGGAGCCTCCAGCATTTT. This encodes CASSSRQGWSLQHF.

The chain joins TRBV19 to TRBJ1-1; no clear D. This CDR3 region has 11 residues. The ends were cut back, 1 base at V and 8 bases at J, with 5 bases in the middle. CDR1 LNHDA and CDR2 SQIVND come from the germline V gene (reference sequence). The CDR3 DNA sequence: TGTGCCAGTAGTATAGCGGTGGAAGCTTTCTTT. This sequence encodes CASSIAVEAFF.

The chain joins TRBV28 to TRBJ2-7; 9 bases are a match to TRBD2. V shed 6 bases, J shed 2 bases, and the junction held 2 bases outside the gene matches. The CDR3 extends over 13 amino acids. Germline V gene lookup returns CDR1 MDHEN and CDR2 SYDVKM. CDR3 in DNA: TGTGCCAGCAGCACTAGCGGGCCCTACGAGCAGTACTTC. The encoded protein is CASSTSGPYEQYF.

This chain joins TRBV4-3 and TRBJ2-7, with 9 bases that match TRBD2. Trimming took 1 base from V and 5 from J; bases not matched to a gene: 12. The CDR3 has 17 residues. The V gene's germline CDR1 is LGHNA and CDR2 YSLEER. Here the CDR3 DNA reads TGCGCCAGCAGCCAAGGACGCGTTTTAGCGGGAGAACACGAGCAGTACTTC. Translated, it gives CASSQGRVLAGEHEQYF.

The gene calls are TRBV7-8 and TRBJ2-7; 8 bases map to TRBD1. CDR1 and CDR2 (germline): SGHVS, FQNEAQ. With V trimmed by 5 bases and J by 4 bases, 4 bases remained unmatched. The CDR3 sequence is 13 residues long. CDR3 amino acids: CASSKGQAYEQYF. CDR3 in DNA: TGTGCCAGCAGCAAGGGACAGGCTTACGAGCAGTACTTC.

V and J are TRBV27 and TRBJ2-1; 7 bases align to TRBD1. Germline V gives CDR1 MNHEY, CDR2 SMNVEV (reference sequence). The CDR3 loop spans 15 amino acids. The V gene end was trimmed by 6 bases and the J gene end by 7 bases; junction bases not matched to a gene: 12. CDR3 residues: CASSRLQGGGNEQFF. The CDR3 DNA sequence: TGTGCCAGCAGCCGACTACAAGGGGGCGGGAATGAGCAGTTCTTC.

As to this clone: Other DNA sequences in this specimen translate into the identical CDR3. Here the CDR3 reads CASSRDSSSYEQYF. The DNA for the CDR3 is TGTGCCAGCAGCCGAGACTCCAGCTCCTACGAGCAGTACTTC. The chain carries TRBV7-9 and TRBJ2-7, with D unclear. Germline CDR1 is SEHNR and CDR2 is FQNEAQ (reference sequence). The CDR3 is made up of 14 amino acids. V was cut by 5 bases and J by 0 bases, with 11 bases left in between.

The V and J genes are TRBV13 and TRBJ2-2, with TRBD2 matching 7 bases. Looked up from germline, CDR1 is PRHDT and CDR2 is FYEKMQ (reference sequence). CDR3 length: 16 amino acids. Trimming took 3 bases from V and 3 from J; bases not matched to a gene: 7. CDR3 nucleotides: TGTGCCAGCAGCTTCAGTCCGGGAGGTGACACCGGGGAGCTGTTTTTT. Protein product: CASSFSPGGDTGELFF.

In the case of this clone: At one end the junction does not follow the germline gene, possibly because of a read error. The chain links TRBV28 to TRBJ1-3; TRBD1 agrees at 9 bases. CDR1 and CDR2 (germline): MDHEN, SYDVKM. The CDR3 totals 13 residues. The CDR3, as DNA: TGTGCCAGCAGTTTATCACCCGGGACAGGGATAAATTTT. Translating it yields CASSLSPGTGINF.

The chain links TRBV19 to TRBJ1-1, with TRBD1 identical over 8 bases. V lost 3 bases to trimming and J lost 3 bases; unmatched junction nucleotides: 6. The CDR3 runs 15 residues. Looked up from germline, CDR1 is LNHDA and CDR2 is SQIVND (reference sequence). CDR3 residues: CASSMGGTGYTEAFF. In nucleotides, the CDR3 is TGTGCCAGTAGTATGGGAGGGACAGGTTACACTGAAGCTTTCTTT.

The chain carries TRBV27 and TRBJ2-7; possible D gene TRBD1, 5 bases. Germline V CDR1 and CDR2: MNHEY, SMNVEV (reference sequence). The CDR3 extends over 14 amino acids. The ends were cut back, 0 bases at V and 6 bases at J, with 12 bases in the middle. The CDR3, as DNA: TGTGCCAGCAGTTTATCGGGCAGGGCCCGCGAGCAGTACTTC. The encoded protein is CASSLSGRAREQYF.

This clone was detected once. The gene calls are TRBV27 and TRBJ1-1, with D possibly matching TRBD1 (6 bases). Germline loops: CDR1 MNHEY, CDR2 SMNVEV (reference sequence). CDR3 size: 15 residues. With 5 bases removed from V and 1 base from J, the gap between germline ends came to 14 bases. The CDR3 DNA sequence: TGTGCCAGCAGTCGTATTGGGACATCGAACACTGAAGCTTTCTTT. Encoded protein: CASSRIGTSNTEAFF.